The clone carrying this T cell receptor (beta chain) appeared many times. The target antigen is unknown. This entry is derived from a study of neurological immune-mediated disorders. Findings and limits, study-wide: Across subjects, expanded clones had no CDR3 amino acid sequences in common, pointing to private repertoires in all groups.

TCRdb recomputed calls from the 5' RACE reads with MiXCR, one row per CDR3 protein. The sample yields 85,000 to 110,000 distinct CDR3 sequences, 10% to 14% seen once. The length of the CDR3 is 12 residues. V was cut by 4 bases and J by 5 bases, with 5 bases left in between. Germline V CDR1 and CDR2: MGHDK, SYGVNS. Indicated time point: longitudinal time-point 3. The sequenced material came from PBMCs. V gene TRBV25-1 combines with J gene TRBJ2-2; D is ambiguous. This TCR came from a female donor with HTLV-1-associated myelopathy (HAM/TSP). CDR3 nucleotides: TGTGCCAGCAGTGTGTGGACCGGGGAGCTGTTTTTT. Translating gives CASSVWTGELFF.